This record concerns one T cell receptor (beta chain) sequence. Its specificity is unknown. The CDR3 loop spans 14 amino acids. CDR1 MDHEN and CDR2 SYDVKM come from the germline V gene. The V gene lost 3 bases and the J gene lost 5 bases, with 13 bases spanning the gap. The data were taken from a study of cytomegalovirus exposure and HLA in healthy donors. With 60 Vbeta and 13 Jbeta primers, the PCR was carried out. Only in-frame clones appear in the TCRdb table, and some are missing; sequencing was by immunoSEQ multiplex PCR. This table holds 100,000 to 150,000 clones, 82% found once. Findings and caveats of the study: Associated with cytomegalovirus, according to the listing, were 150 to 200 TCR beta chains. Sequencing depth across donors, presence/absence analyses assumed, was roughly uniform. Evidence from a later analysis indicated that most CMV-associated TCR beta chains looked HLA-restricted. In vitro assays verified that three CMV-associated chains recognized CMV antigens specifically.

Input material: PBMCs. The TCR originated in a male donor in good health and CMV-seropositive. The chain uses TRBV28 and TRBJ2-5, with D maybe TRBD1 (5 bases). CDR3 sequence (DNA): TGTGCCAGCAGTTTTTTTGGGGCGAGGGAGACCCAGTACTTC. Translating gives CASSFFGARETQYF.